Following are 7 T cell receptor beta chains from one sample sequenced in a study of T-cell reconstitution after alpha-beta-depleted transplantation in children. Preparing the TCRbeta library involved the use of unique molecular identifiers. TCRdb re-derived calls from the PCR reads in MiXCR, one entry per CDR3 protein. The table has 500,000 to 750,000 distinct CDR3 sequences, under 15% seen once. This specimen consisted of PBMCs, mostly from graft donor cells, obtained 360 days after TCRalphabeta/CD19-depleted stem cell transplant. All receptors derive from a male patient younger than 18 who had a stem cell transplant for acute myeloid leukemia, so the T cells may come from the graft donor.

The sample holds a few counts of this clonotype. V gene TRBV14 combines with J gene TRBJ2-1; 7 positions match TRBD1. Trimming at V came to 4 bases and at J to 5 bases, leaving 11 bases not matched to a gene. This CDR3 spans 16 amino acids. The germline V gene has CDR1 SGHDN and CDR2 FVKESK. The CDR3 reads CASSRGTATLDNEQFF. CDR3 bases: TGTGCCAGCAGCCGGGGGACAGCAACACTAGACAATGAGCAGTTCTTC.

The rearrangement uses TRBV28 and TRBJ2-1; no clear D. CDR1 is MDHEN and CDR2 is SYDVKM in the germline V gene. This CDR3 has 15 amino acids. V lost 6 bases, J lost 8 bases, and 20 bases lay in between. The chain's CDR3 is CASRELFIGPHEQFF. The CDR3 DNA reads TGTGCCAGCAGGGAACTTTTTATAGGGCCCCATGAGCAGTTCTTC.

V gene TRBV28 combines with J gene TRBJ1-2; D is uncertain. The V end lost 4 bases, the J end lost 2 bases, and 14 bases lay between the germline ends. Germline V CDR1 and CDR2: MDHEN, SYDVKM. The CDR3 length is 15 residues. CDR3 nucleotides: TGTGCCAGCAGTTGGCCGCTGGGCGGAAACTATGGCTACACCTTC. Its translation: CASSWPLGGNYGYTF.

V is TRBV7-2 and J is TRBJ2-7, with TRBD2 as a possible D gene (5 bases). This CDR3 region has 16 residues. The ends were cut back, 7 bases at V and 0 bases at J, with 19 bases in the middle. The germline V gene encodes CDR1 SGHTA and CDR2 FQGNSA. CDR3 sequence (DNA): TGTGCCAGCACAGCTGCCGGGCGGGCGAGCTCCTACGAGCAGTACTTC. This translates into CASTAAGRASSYEQYF. Complete variable domain (other parts from reference TRBV7-2 and TRBJ2-7): GAGVSQSPSNKVTEKGKDVELRCDPISGHTALYWYRQSLGQGLEFLIYFQGNSAPDKSGLPSDRFSAERTGGSVSTLTIQRTQQEDSAVYLCASTAAGRASSYEQYFGPGTRLTVT.

This clonotype appeared many times. The gene calls are TRBV5-1 and TRBJ2-7, with 9 bases fitting TRBD2. The CDR3 length is 15 residues. CDR1 is SGHRS, CDR2 YFSETQ, per germline. Losses at the gene ends were 5 bases for V and 3 bases for J; bases not matched to a gene: 9. The chain's CDR3 is CASRVVAGGNYEQYF. The CDR3, as DNA: TGCGCCAGCAGAGTGGTGGCGGGAGGGAACTACGAGCAGTACTTC. Together with reference TRBV5-1 and TRBJ2-7, the CDR3 gives the full variable domain: KAGVTQTPRYLIKTRGQQVTLSCSPISGHRSVSWYQQTPGQGLQFLFEYFSETQRNKGNFPGRFSGRQFSNSRSEMNVSTLELGDSALYLCASRVVAGGNYEQYFGPGTRLTVT.

This clonotype has a handful of counts. The V gene is TRBV11-2, the J gene TRBJ1-5; 7 bases align to TRBD1. The CDR3 extends over 15 amino acids. Germline lookup yields CDR1 SGHAT and CDR2 FQNNGV. Trimming at V came to 1 base and at J to 5 bases, leaving 5 bases not matched to a gene. This CDR3 is CASSLGDSAYQPQHF. DNA of the CDR3: TGTGCCAGCAGCTTAGGGGACAGTGCTTATCAGCCCCAGCATTTT.

A few counts support this clonotype. The chain couples TRBV29-1 to TRBJ2-5, with 10 bases that match TRBD1. The CDR3 has 14 amino acids. CDR1 and CDR2 (germline): SQVTM, ANQGSEA. V was pared by 1 base and J by 5 bases, with 4 bases of the junction left unmatched. CDR3 in DNA: TGCAGCGTTGAAGGGGGACAGGGGCTTGAGACCCAGTACTTC. Translation gives CSVEGGQGLETQYF.